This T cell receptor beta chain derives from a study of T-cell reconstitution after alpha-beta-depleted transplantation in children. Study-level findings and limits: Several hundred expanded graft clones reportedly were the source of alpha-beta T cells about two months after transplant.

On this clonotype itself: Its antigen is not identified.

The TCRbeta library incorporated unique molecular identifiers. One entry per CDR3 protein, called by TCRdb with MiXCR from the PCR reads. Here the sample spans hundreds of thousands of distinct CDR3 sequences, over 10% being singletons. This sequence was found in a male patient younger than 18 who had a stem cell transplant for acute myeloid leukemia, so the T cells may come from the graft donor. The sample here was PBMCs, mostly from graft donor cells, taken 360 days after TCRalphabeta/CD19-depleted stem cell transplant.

CDR3 DNA sequence: TGTGCCAGCAGCGCAACCCTTCGCGGGGGGGGATACAATTACAATGAGCAGTTCTTC. Translated, it gives CASSATLRGGGYNYNEQFF. The chain uses TRBV11-2 and TRBJ2-1, with 9 bases that match TRBD2. V shed 5 bases and J 4 bases; nucleotides not matched to a gene: 18. The CDR3 is 19 residues long. CDR1 and CDR2 (germline): SGHAT, FQNNGV. The complete variable domain, with remaining parts taken from reference TRBV11-2 and TRBJ2-1, reads EAGVAQSPRYKIIEKRQSVAFWCNPISGHATLYWYQQILGQGPKLLIQFQNNGVVDDSQLPKDRFSAERLKGVDSTLKIQPAKLEDSAVYLCASSATLRGGGYNYNEQFFGPGTRLTVL.